This T cell receptor (beta chain) stems from a study of blood T cell repertoires in COVID-19. Study-level information: Each recovered donor of Cohort 3 presented with two negative PCRs, clearance, or symptom resolution. Sources were T cells, B-cell-depleted T cells, or PBMCs; the material itself was cDNA or gDNA.

The CDR3 loop spans 13 amino acids. From germline, CDR1 is SGHVS and CDR2 FQNEAQ. Deletions cut 5 bases from V and 3 bases from J, with 11 bases between. Using immunoSEQ multiplex PCR, the repertoire was profiled, and TCRdb retains in-frame clones only, with some absent. The top ten hold 3.9% of the sample, which has under 150,000 clones, approximately 80% seen once. This clone was seen only once. The source is a man aged 45 to 65 in a cohort exposed to, infected with or recovered from COVID-19 (not recorded which). Sequenced sample: PBMCs or T cells enriched from blood (not recorded which). V is TRBV7-8 and J is TRBJ2-7; perhaps TRBD1 as D (6 bases). CDR3 amino acids: CASSVNRVYEQYF. CDR3 DNA: TGTGCCAGCAGCGTTAACAGGGTCTACGAGCAGTACTTC. Drawing the rest from reference TRBV7-8 and TRBJ2-7, the complete variable domain is GAGVSQSPRYKVAKRGQDVALRCDPISGHVSLFWYQQALGQGPEFLTYFQNEAQLDKSGLPSDRFFAERPEGSVSTLKIQRTQQEDSAVYLCASSVNRVYEQYFGPGTRLTVT.